The present T cell receptor beta chain was sequenced within a study of blood T cells in healthy people across ages. Points from the study as a whole: Naive T cell percentage showed a strong correlation with TCR beta diversity.

This clonotype has more than one count but fewer than ten. Its target is not known. Through a sample-barcoded 5' primer and a J-beta primer mix, a second PCR was run for roughly 7 to 11 cycles. TCRdb processed the 5' RACE reads anew with MiXCR; each CDR3 protein has one entry. The repertoire holds 600,000 to 1,000,000 distinct CDR3 sequences, with 58% as singletons. PBMCs, at least 6.5 million per sample, were isolated. The length of the CDR3 is 13 residues. The ends were cut back, 6 bases at V and 9 bases at J, with 12 bases in the middle. The sequence was collected from a man under 40 in good health. The sample taken for sequencing was blood. The V call is TRBV12-3 or TRBV12-4, the J call TRBJ1-6, with a tentative D call TRBD1 (5 bases). CDR3 sequence reads: CASRDSGGSPLHF. The CDR3, as DNA: TGTGCCAGCAGAGACAGTGGCGGTTCACCCCTCCACTTT.